The text below deals with one T cell receptor (beta chain). Its specificity is unknown. The Oncomine TCR Beta short-read assay sequenced DNA from cultured CD4+ T cells. TCRdb passed the PCR reads through MiXCR, listing each CDR3 protein once. The sample has 15,000 to 20,000 distinct CDR3 sequences; under 30% are singletons. The ends lost 3 bases at V and 5 bases at J; junction bases unmatched: 11. The germline CDR1 and CDR2 sequences are KGHDR and SFDVKD. This CDR3 has 16 amino acids. The source of the sample is a study of vaccination and CD4 T cells after COVID-19. Study-level information: Convalescent participants consisted of six males and four females, two being Hispanic.

Described treatment: approximately nine-day PBMC culture with coronavirus spike peptide pools or control peptides (ViraFEST assay). The sample consisted of cultured CD4+ T cells from blood. The source is a human donor with COVID-19. V usage is TRBV24-1 and J usage is TRBJ2-7; 8 nucleotides align to TRBD1. The CDR3 loop is CATSDGRQGKFNEQYF. The CDR3 DNA reads TGTGCCACCAGTGATGGCCGACAGGGGAAGTTCAACGAGCAGTACTTC.